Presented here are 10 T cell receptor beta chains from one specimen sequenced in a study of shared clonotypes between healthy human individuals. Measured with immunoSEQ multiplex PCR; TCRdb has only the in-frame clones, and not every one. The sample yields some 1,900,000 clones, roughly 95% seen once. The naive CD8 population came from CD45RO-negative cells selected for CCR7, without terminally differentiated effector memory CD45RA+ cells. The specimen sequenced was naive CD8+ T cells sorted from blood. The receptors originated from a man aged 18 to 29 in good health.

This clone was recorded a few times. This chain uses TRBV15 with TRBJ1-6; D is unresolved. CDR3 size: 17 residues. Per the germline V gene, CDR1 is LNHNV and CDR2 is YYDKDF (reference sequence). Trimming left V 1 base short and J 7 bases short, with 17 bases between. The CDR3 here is CATSRGFVEDLNSPLHF. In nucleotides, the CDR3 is TGTGCCACCAGCAGAGGCTTTGTCGAGGACCTAAATTCACCCCTCCACTTT. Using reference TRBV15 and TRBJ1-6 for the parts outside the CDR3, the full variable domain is DAMVIQNPRYQVTQFGKPVTLSCSQTLNHNVMYWYQQKSSQAPKLLFHYYDKDFNNEADTPDNFQSRRPNTSFCFLDIRSPGLGDTAMYLCATSRGFVEDLNSPLHFGNGTRLTVT.

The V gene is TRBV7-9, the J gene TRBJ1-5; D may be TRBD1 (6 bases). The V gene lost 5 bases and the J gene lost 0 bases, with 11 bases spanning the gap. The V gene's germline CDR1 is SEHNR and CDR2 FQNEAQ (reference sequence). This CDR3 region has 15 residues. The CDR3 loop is CASSRTENSNQPQHF. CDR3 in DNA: TGTGCCAGCAGCCGGACAGAGAATAGCAATCAGCCCCAGCATTTT.

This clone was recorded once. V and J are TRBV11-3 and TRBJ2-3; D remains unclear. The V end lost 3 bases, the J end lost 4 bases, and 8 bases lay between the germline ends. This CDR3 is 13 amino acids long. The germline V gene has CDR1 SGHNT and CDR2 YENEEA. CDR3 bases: TGTGCCAGCAGCTTCAGTGCGGCAGATACGCAGTATTTT. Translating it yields CASSFSAADTQYF.

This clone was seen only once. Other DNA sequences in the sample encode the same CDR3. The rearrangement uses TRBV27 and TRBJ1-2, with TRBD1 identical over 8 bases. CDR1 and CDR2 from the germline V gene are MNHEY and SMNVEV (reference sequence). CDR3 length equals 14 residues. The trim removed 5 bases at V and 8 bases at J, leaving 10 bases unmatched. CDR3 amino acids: CASSPGQGVGGYTF. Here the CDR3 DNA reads TGTGCCAGCAGTCCAGGACAGGGTGTTGGAGGCTACACCTTC.

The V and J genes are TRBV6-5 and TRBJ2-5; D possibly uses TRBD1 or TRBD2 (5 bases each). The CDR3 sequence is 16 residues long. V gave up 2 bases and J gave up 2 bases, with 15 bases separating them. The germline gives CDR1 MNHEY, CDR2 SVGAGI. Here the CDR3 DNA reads TGTGCCAGCAGTTACGAGGGCAGGGCAGCGCAAGAGACCCAGTACTTC. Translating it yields CASSYEGRAAQETQYF.

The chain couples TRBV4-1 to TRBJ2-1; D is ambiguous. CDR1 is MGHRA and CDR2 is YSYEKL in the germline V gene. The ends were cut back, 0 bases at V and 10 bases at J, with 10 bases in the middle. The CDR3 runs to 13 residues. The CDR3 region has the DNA TGCGCCAGCAGCCAAGACAGGTTGCTAGAGCAGTTCTTC. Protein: CASSQDRLLEQFF.

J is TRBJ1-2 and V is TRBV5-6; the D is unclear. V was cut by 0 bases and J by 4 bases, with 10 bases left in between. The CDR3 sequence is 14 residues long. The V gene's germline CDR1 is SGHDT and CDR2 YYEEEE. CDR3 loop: CASSLGTGFYGYTF. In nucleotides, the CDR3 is TGTGCCAGCAGCTTGGGCACGGGTTTCTATGGCTACACCTTC. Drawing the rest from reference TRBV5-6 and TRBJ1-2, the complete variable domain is DAGVTQSPTHLIKTRGQQVTLRCSPKSGHDTVSWYQQALGQGPQFIFQYYEEEERQRGNFPDRFSGHQFPNYSSELNVNALLLGDSALYLCASSLGTGFYGYTFGSGTRLTVV.

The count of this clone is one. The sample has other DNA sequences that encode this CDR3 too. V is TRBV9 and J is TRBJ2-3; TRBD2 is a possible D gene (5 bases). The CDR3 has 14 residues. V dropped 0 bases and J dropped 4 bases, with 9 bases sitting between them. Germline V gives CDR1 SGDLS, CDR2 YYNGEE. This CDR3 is CASSVGGGPDTQYF. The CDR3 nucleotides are TGTGCCAGCAGCGTAGGTGGAGGTCCAGATACGCAGTATTTT.

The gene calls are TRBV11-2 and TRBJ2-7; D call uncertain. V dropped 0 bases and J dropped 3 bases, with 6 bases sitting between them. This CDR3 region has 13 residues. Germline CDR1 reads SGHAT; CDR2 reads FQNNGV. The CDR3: CASSLESYYEQYF. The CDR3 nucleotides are TGTGCCAGCAGCTTAGAGTCATACTACGAGCAGTACTTC. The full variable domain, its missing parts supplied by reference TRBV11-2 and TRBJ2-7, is EAGVAQSPRYKIIEKRQSVAFWCNPISGHATLYWYQQILGQGPKLLIQFQNNGVVDDSQLPKDRFSAERLKGVDSTLKIQPAKLEDSAVYLCASSLESYYEQYFGPGTRLTVT.

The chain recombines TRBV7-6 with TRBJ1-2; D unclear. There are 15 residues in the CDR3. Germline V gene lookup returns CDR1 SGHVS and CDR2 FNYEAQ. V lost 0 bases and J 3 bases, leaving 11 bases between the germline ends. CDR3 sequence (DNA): TGTGCCAGCAGCTTAGCCGCGGGAAGTCACTATGGCTACACCTTC. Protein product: CASSLAAGSHYGYTF.